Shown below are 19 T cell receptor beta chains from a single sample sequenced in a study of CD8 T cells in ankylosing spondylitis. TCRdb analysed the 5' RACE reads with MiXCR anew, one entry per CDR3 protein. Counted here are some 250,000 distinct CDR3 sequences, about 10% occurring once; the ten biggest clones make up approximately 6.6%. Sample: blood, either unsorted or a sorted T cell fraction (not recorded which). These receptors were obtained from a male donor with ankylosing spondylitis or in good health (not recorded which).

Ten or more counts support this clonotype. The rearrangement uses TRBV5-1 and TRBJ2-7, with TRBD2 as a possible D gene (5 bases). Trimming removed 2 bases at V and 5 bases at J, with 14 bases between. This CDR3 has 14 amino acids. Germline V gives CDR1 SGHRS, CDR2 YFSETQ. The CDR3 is CASSLTGKTHEQYF. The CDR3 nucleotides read TGCGCCAGCAGCTTAACCGGGAAAACTCACGAGCAGTACTTC.

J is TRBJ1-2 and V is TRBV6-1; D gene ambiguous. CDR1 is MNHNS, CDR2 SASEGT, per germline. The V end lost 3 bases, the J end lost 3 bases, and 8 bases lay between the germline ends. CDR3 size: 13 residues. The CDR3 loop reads CASSEQAYYGYTF. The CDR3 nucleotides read TGTGCCAGCAGTGAGCAGGCCTACTATGGCTACACCTTC.

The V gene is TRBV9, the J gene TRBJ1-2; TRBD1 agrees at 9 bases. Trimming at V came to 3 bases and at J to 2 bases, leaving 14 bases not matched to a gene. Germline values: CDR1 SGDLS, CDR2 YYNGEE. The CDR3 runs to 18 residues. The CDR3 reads CASSGPPGTGKENYGYTF. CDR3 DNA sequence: TGTGCCAGCAGCGGACCACCAGGGACAGGGAAGGAGAACTATGGCTACACCTTC.

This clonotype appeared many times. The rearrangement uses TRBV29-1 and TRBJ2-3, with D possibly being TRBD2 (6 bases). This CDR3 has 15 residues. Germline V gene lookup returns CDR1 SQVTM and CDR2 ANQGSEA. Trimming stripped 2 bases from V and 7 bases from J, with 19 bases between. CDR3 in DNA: TGCAGCGTTGAATCTCTAGCGAGTGGTACAAATACGCAGTATTTT. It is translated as CSVESLASGTNTQYF.

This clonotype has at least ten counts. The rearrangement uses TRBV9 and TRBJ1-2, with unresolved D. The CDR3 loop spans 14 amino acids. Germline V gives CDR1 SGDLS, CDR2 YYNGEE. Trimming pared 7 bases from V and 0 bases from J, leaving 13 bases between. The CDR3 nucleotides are TGTGCCAGCGCCGGGCCCGGCTCTAACTATGGCTACACCTTC. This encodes CASAGPGSNYGYTF.

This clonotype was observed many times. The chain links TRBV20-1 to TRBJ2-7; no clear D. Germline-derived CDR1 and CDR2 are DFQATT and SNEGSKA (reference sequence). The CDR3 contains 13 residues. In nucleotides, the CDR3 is TGCAGCGGTAGGGCAGCGAACTCCTACGAGCAGTACTTC. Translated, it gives CSGRAANSYEQYF.

CDR3 loop: CASSLTGGEETQYF. CDR3 in DNA: TGTGCCAGCAGCTTAACAGGGGGCGAAGAGACCCAGTACTTC. This chain links TRBV7-9 with TRBJ2-5, with 9 nucleotides matching TRBD1. V lost 2 bases to trimming and J lost 3 bases; unmatched junction nucleotides: 1. Germline loops: CDR1 SEHNR, CDR2 FQNEAQ (reference sequence). This CDR3 contains 14 residues.

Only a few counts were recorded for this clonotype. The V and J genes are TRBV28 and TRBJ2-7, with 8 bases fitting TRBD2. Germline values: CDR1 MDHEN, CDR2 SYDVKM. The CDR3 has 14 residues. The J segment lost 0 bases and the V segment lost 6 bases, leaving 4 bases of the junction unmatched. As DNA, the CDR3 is TGTGCCAGCAGGGAGACTAGCGCCTCCTACGAGCAGTACTTC. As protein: CASRETSASYEQYF.

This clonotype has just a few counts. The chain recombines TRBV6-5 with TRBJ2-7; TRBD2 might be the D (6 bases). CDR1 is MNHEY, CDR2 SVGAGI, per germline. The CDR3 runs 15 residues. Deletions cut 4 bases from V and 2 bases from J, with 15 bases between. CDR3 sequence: CASSSGLALTYEQYF. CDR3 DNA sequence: TGTGCCAGCAGTTCCGGCCTAGCGCTTACCTACGAGCAGTACTTC.

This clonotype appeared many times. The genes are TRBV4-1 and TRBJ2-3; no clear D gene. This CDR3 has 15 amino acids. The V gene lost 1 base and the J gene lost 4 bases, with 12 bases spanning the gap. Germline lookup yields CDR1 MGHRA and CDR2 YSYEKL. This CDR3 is CASSQVGLPADTQYF. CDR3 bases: TGCGCCAGCAGCCAAGTTGGTCTACCCGCAGATACGCAGTATTTT.

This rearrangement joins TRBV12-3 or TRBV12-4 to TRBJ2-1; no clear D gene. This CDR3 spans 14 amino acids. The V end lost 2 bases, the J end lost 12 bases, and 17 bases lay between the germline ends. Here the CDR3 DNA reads TGTGCCAGCAGTTTACAACAGACCAGGAAGGGGCAGTTCTTC. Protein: CASSLQQTRKGQFF.

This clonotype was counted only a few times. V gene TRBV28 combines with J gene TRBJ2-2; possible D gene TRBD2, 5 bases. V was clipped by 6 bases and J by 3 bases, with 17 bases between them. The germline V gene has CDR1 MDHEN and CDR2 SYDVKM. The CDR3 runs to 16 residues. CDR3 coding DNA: TGTGCCAGCAGCGAACTAGAGTGGGGTGACACCGGGGAGCTGTTTTTT. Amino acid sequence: CASSELEWGDTGELFF.

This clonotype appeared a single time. CDR3 protein: CASSLVPGLIFAQYF. In nucleotides, the CDR3 is TGTGCCAGCAGCTTGGTTCCGGGTTTGATTTTTGCGCAGTATTTT. The V and J genes are TRBV5-5 and TRBJ2-3, with D hard to call. This CDR3 contains 15 residues. Per germline, CDR1 SGHKS and CDR2 YYEKEE (reference sequence). Trimming pared 0 bases from V and 10 bases from J, leaving 18 bases between. Full variable domain (missing parts from reference TRBV5-5 and TRBJ2-3): DAGVTQSPTHLIKTRGQQVTLRCSPISGHKSVSWYQQVLGQGPQFIFQYYEKEERGRGNFPDRFSARQFPNYSSELNVNALLLGDSALYLCASSLVPGLIFAQYFGPGTRLTVL.

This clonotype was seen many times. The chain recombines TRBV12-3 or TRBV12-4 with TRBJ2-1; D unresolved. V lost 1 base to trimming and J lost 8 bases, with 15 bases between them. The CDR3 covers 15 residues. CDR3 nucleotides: TGTGCCAGCAGTTTAGGGTCGTCGGGTTACGATGAGCAGTTCTTC. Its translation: CASSLGSSGYDEQFF.

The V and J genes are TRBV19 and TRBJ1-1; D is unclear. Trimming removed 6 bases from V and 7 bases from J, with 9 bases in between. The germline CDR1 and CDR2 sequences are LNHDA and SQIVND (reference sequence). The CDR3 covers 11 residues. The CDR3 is CASSPGFEAFF. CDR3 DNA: TGTGCCAGTAGCCCTGGGTTTGAAGCTTTCTTT.

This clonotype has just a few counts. The CDR3 loop reads CASSWGTAIDEQYF. The CDR3, as DNA: TGTGCCAGCAGCTGGGGGACGGCGATAGACGAGCAGTACTTC. This chain joins TRBV7-6 and TRBJ2-7; D may match TRBD1 or TRBD2 (5 bases each). Germline assignment: CDR1 SGHVS and CDR2 FNYEAQ. V dropped 4 bases and J dropped 5 bases, with 15 bases sitting between them. The CDR3 length is 14 residues. The whole variable domain, remainder taken from reference TRBV7-6 and TRBJ2-7, is GAGVSQSPRYKVTKRGQDVALRCDPISGHVSLYWYRQALGQGPEFLTYFNYEAQQDKSGLPNDRFSAERPEGSISTLTIQRTEQRDSAMYRCASSWGTAIDEQYFGPGTRLTVT.

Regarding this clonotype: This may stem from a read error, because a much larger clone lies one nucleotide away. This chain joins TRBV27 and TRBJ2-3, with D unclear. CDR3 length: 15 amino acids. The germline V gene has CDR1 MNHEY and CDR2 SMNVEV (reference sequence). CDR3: CASSSAGAFTHTQYF. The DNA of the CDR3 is TGTGCCAGCAGTTCGGCAGGCGCCTTCACACATACGCAGTATTTT.

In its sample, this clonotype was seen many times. The DNA for the CDR3 is TGTGCCAGCAGCTCCCCTTACACTACCTACAATGAGCAGTTCTTC. As protein: CASSSPYTTYNEQFF. The V call is TRBV7-2, the J call TRBJ2-1; D not resolved. The CDR3 has 15 residues. Germline CDR1 is SGHTA and CDR2 is FQGNSA. Trimming cost V 4 bases and J 2 bases, with 12 bases left between them.

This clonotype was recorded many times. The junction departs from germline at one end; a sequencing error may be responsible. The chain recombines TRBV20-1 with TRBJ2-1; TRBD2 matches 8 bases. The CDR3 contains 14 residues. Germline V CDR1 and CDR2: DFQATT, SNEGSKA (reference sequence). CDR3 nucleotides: TGCAGTGCTAGAGATCGAGATAGCGGGATCAGGCGGGTCTTC. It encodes CSARDRDSGIRRVF.